This T cell receptor (beta chain) is drawn from a study of Graves' ophthalmopathy and Graves' hyperthyroidism. If patients had other autoimmune diseases, uncontrolled infections, pregnancy or lactation, they were excluded. Amplification from RNA transcripts yielded the TCR beta CDR3 regions. A first-round RT-PCR used HTBI primers, followed by a second-round multiplex PCR. MiXCR was run by TCRdb on the multiplex PCR reads, yielding one entry per CDR3 protein. The table has around 670,000 distinct CDR3 sequences, 40% seen once. Germline assignment: CDR1 ENHRY and CDR2 SYGVKD. V lost 3 bases, J lost 4 bases, and 14 bases stayed unmatched. The CDR3 covers 20 residues.

This clonotype was obtained from an adult man with Graves' ophthalmopathy. Sequenced: peripheral blood. The genes are TRBV10-3 and TRBJ2-2; 13 bases are shared with TRBD2. The CDR3 region has the DNA TGTGCCATCAGTGATTATTTGAGGACTAGCGGGAGTTCTGGCACCGGGGAGCTGTTTTTT. It yields the protein CAISDYLRTSGSSGTGELFF.